This record looks at one TCR beta chain sequence and its context. Its target is not known. This record comes from a study of T cells after posttransplantation cyclophosphamide. General study points: Donor-recipient repertoire similarity was low at 1-2 months, rising over year one. Recipient CMV seropositivity and CMV reactivation strongly tracked TRB clonality.

The method was immunoSEQ multiplex PCR; TCRdb's version includes in-frame clones alone and lacks a portion of them. This table has tens of thousands of clones, about 86% appearing once. V dropped 4 bases and J dropped 0; count of bases not matched to a gene: 4. In germline, CDR1 is SGHTS, CDR2 YDEGEE. CDR3 size: 15 residues. This receptor was obtained from a man aged 25-45 years with a blood cancer, CMV-positive, and with a related stem cell donor. The chain carries TRBV5-8 and TRBJ2-1; 7 positions match TRBD2. Sample: PBMCs. CDR3 in DNA: TGTGCCAGCAGCCTCCGCGGGAGCTCCTACAATGAGCAGTTCTTC. It yields the protein CASSLRGSSYNEQFF.